Below, 14 T cell receptor beta chains from the same sample are listed, as sequenced in a study of T-cell memory formation after mild COVID-19. Each CDR3 protein is one row after TCRdb ran MiXCR on the 5' RACE reads. The table includes some 340,000 distinct CDR3 sequences, around 13% detected once. Sequenced: PBMCs or a T cell subset sorted from them (not recorded which). The receptors here all came from a man younger than 30 who had mild COVID-19 (a few samples of this study predate the infection). Cell type and time point are not known.

In this sample, this clonotype turned up many times. Written as DNA, the CDR3 is TGTGCCAGCAGCTTATGGCGCGAGAGCTCCTACGAGCAGTACTTC. It yields the protein CASSLWRESSYEQYF. This sequence joins TRBV7-2 and TRBJ2-7; D is undetermined. The CDR3 is made up of 15 amino acids. With 2 bases removed from V and 0 bases from J, the gap between germline ends came to 11 bases. Germline V gene data show CDR1 as SGHTA and CDR2 as FQGNSA.

This clonotype was seen many times. The rearrangement links TRBV7-2 to TRBJ2-7; the match to TRBD2 covers 7 bases. This CDR3 is built from 16 residues. CDR1 and CDR2 (germline): SGHTA, FQGNSA. The V and J ends lost 1 base and 3 bases, in that order; junction bases with no gene match: 9. The CDR3: CASSLGAGREVYEQYF. Written as DNA, the CDR3 is TGTGCCAGCAGCTTAGGGGCAGGCCGGGAGGTCTACGAGCAGTACTTC. Full variable domain (remainder filled in from reference TRBV7-2 and TRBJ2-7): GAGVSQSPSNKVTEKGKDVELRCDPISGHTALYWYRQSLGQGLEFLIYFQGNSAPDKSGLPSDRFSAERTGGSVSTLTIQRTQQEDSAVYLCASSLGAGREVYEQYFGPGTRLTVT.

This chain links TRBV7-9 with TRBJ1-5; D is unresolved. This CDR3 region has 13 residues. CDR1 is SEHNR, CDR2 FQNEAQ, per germline (reference sequence). Trimming removed 0 bases at V and 5 bases at J, with 5 bases between. In DNA form, the CDR3 reads TGTGCCAGCAGCTTAGCCTCTCATCAGCCCCAGCATTTT. Translated, it gives CASSLASHQPQHF. The full variable domain, with the rest looked up from reference TRBV7-9 and TRBJ1-5, is DTGVSQNPRHKITKRGQNVTFRCDPISEHNRLYWYRQTLGQGPEFLTYFQNEAQLEKSRLLSDRFSAERPKGSFSTLEIQRTEQGDSAMYLCASSLASHQPQHFGDGTRLSIL.

The chain couples TRBV29-1 to TRBJ1-1; 10 bases align to TRBD1. V was pared by 7 bases and J by 3 bases, with 5 bases of the junction left unmatched. The CDR3 has 13 amino acids. Germline V gene data show CDR1 as SQVTM and CDR2 as ANQGSEA. CDR3 loop: CSATGGQHTEAFF. In DNA, the CDR3 is TGCAGCGCGACAGGGGGCCAGCACACTGAAGCTTTCTTT. The entire variable domain, with the rest obtained from reference TRBV29-1 and TRBJ1-1, is as follows: SAVISQKPSRDICQRGTSLTIQCQVDSQVTMMFWYRQQPGQSLTLIATANQGSEATYESGFVIDKFPISRPNLTFSTLTVSNMSPEDSSIYLCSATGGQHTEAFFGQGTRLTVV.

The chain employs TRBV20-1 and TRBJ1-4; TRBD1 is a possible D gene (6 bases). The V and J ends lost 0 bases and 3 bases respectively, with 11 bases between them. This CDR3 spans 15 amino acids. CDR1 is DFQATT and CDR2 is SNEGSKA in the germline V gene (reference sequence). The CDR3: CSAREWGAANEKLFF. The CDR3 nucleotides read TGCAGTGCTAGAGAGTGGGGGGCGGCTAATGAAAAACTGTTTTTT.

V and J are TRBV10-3 and TRBJ1-5, with D perhaps matching TRBD1 (5 bases). Trimming shortened V by 6 bases and J by 1 base, and 7 bases separated the two germline ends. The CDR3 is 13 residues long. The germline V gene has CDR1 ENHRY and CDR2 SYGVKD. In DNA form, the CDR3 reads TGTGCCATCAGCGGGGACAGCAATCAGCCCCAGCATTTT. The encoded protein is CAISGDSNQPQHF.

This clonotype turned up a few times. In DNA form, the CDR3 reads TGTGCCAGCAGTTTTAACAGGGGGCTATATAATTCACCCCTCCACTTT. Protein: CASSFNRGLYNSPLHF. The chain couples TRBV28 to TRBJ1-6, with TRBD1 identical over 9 bases. The CDR3 is 16 residues long. Trimming removed 3 bases from V and 4 bases from J; junction bases left unmatched: 4. From germline, CDR1 is MDHEN and CDR2 SYDVKM.

The V call is TRBV6-2 or TRBV6-3, the J call TRBJ2-2; D is undetermined. CDR3 length: 11 residues. CDR1 is MNHEY, CDR2 SVGEGT, per germline. Trimming took 10 bases from V and 3 from J, leaving 6 bases between them. The CDR3 region is CATEHTGELFF. The CDR3, as DNA: TGTGCCACAGAACACACCGGGGAGCTGTTTTTT.

The rearrangement joins TRBV12-2 to TRBJ2-7. TRBV12-2 is classified as a pseudogene. The CDR3 totals 12 residues. CDR3 in DNA: TGTGCAAGTCGCTTATTGGGCTACGAGCAGTACGTC. It specifies CASRLLGYEQYV.

V and J are TRBV15 and TRBJ2-7; 7 bases line up with TRBD1. This CDR3 spans 14 amino acids. V dropped 5 bases and J dropped 9; count of bases not matched to a gene: 13. The germline CDR1 and CDR2 sequences are LNHNV and YYDKDF (reference sequence). The CDR3 protein is CATSGYVTGDRQYF. CDR3 bases: TGTGCCACCAGCGGGTACGTCACAGGGGACCGGCAGTACTTC.

The CDR3 sequence: CSARWDGTSGTNEQFF. In DNA, the CDR3 is TGCAGTGCTAGATGGGACGGGACTAGCGGAACCAATGAGCAGTTCTTC. J is TRBJ2-1 and V is TRBV20-1, with TRBD2 identical over 11 bases. The germline CDR1 and CDR2 sequences are DFQATT and SNEGSKA (reference sequence). The CDR3 runs 16 residues. Germline trimming cut 2 bases from V and 6 bases from J; bases unmatched to any gene: 9.

V usage is TRBV20-1 and J usage is TRBJ1-1; D is uncertain. The V gene's germline CDR1 is DFQATT and CDR2 SNEGSKA (reference sequence). Between the trimmed V and J ends, which lost 0 bases and 2 bases, there was a span of 4 bases. This CDR3 comprises 12 residues. DNA for the CDR3: TGCAGTGCTAGAGATCCCAACACTGAAGCTTTCTTT. This sequence encodes CSARDPNTEAFF.

The rearrangement joins TRBV12-5 to TRBJ2-1, with 10 bases fitting TRBD2. The CDR3 covers 20 residues. V dropped 0 bases and J dropped 5; count of bases not matched to a gene: 16. CDR1 is LGHNT, CDR2 FRNRAP, per germline. The CDR3 bases are TGTGCTAGTGGTTTGGTACTTACTAGCGGGGACGACATCCGGAACAATGAGCAGTTCTTC. Protein product: CASGLVLTSGDDIRNNEQFF.

J is TRBJ2-3 and V is TRBV20-1; 12 positions match TRBD2. V trimming: 5 bases; J trimming: 4 bases; junction bases outside the gene matches: 16. The germline CDR1 and CDR2 sequences are DFQATT and SNEGSKA (reference sequence). This CDR3 spans 18 amino acids. CDR3 loop: CSAQTPGTSGPSADTQYF. In nucleotides, the CDR3 is TGCAGTGCTCAAACCCCCGGGACTAGCGGGCCGAGCGCAGATACGCAGTATTTT.